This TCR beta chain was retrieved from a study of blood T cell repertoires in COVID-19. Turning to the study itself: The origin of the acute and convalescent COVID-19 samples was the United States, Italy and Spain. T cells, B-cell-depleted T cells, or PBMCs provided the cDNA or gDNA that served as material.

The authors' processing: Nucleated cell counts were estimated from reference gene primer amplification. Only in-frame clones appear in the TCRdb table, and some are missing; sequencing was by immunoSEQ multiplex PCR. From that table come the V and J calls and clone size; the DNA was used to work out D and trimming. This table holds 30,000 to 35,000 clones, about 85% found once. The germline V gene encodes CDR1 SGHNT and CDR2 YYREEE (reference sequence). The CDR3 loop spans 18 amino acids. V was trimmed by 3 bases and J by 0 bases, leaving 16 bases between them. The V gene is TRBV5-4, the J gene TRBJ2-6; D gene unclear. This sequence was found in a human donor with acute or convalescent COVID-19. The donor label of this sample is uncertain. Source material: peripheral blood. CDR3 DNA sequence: TGTGCCAGCAGCTACCTCGGAGTGTCGAGCTCTGGGGCCAACGTCCTGACTTTC. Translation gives CASSYLGVSSSGANVLTF.